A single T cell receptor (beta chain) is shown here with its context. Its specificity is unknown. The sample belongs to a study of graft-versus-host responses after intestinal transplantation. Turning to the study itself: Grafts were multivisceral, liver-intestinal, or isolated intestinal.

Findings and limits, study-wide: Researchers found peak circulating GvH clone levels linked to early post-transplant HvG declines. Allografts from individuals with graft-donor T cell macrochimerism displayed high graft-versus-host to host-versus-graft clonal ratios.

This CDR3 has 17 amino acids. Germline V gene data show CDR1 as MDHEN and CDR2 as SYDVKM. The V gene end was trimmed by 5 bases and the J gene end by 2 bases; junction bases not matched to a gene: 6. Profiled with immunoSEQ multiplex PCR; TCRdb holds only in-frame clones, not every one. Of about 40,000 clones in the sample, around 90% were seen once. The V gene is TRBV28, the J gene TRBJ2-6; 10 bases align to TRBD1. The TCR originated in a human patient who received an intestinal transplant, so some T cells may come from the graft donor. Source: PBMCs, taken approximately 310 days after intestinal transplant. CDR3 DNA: TGTGCCAGCAGTGTCCCGGGACAGGGGACTGGGGCCAACGTCCTGACTTTC. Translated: CASSVPGQGTGANVLTF.